This TCR beta chain was observed in a study of early T cells in non-severe SARS-CoV-2 infection. The wider study: The study sequenced bulk RNA from unsorted whole blood, with chains unpaired.

This clonotype occurred many times. The antigen remains unidentified. This CDR3 spans 14 amino acids. V shed 4 bases and J shed 0 bases, with 10 bases lying between them. Germline-derived CDR1 and CDR2 are DFQATT and SNEGSKA (reference sequence). The study's findings and limits: VDJdb matches were skewed toward anti-spike CD8 T cell responses.

Individual cDNA molecules were tagged with unique molecular identifiers, the study reported. TCRdb re-derived calls from the 5' RACE reads in MiXCR, one entry per CDR3 protein. The sample has around 20,000 distinct CDR3 sequences; about 4.5% are singletons. The chain links TRBV20-1 to TRBJ2-1, with D maybe TRBD1 (5 bases). The sequence was collected from an adult who was a healthcare worker with PCR-confirmed SARS-CoV-2 infection or an uninfected control (not recorded which). The sequenced sample was whole blood. The CDR3 sequence: CSAKQESSYNEQFF. The CDR3 coding sequence is TGCAGTGCTAAACAGGAGAGCTCCTACAATGAGCAGTTCTTC.